This T cell receptor beta chain comes out of a study of OX40 agonist ivuxolimab in advanced cancers. On the study more broadly: Males comprised around 80% of the group, whose mean age was approximately 60 years (range roughly 20 to 90).

Sequenced by immunoSEQ multiplex PCR; TCRdb stores in-frame clones only, minus some. Among around 140,000 clones listed, 93% were seen once. V was clipped by 3 bases and J by 5 bases; unmatched bases: 10. The CDR3 runs to 16 residues. From germline, CDR1 is SNHLY and CDR2 FYNNEI. General study findings and limits: Both blood CD4+ and CD8+ T cells showed clonal growth by week 6 at 0.1 to 3.0 mg/kg. The antigens recognized by the expanded peripheral T cells, that is their antigen specificity, were not determined.

A word on this clone: As yet, its antigen is unknown.

The chain joins TRBV2 to TRBJ1-2, with 9 bases fitting TRBD1. The input for sequencing was CD4+ or CD8+ T cells sorted from blood, taken in a trial of the OX40 agonist ivuxolimab. This TCR was recovered from an adult with an advanced solid tumor such as melanoma, head and neck, liver or kidney cancer. The CDR3 nucleotides are TGTGCCAGCAGTGAGCCTCGGACAGGGGATCGGTATGGCTACACCTTC. It yields the protein CASSEPRTGDRYGYTF.